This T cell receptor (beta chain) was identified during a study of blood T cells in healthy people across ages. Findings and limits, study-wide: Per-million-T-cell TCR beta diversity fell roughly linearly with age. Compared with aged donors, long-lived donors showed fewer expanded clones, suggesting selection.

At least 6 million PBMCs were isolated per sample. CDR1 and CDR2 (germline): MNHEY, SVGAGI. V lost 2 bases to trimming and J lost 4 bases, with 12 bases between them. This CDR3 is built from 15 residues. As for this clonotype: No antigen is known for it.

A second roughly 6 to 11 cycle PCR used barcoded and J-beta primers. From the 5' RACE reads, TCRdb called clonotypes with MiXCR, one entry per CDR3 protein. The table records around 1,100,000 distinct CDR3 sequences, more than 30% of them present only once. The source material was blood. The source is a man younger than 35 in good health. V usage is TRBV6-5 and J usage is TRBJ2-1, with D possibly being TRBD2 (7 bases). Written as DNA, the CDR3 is TGTGCCAGCAGTTACGGAGGGGGGGGGTACAATGAGCAGTTCTTC. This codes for CASSYGGGGYNEQFF.